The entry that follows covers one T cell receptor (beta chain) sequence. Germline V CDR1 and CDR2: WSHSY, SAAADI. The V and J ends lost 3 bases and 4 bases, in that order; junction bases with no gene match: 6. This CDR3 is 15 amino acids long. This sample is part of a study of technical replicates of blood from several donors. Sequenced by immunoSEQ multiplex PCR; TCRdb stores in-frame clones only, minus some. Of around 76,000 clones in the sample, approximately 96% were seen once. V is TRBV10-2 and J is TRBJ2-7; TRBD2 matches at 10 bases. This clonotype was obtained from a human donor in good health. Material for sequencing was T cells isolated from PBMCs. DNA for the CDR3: TGCGCCAGCAGTGATACCGGGACTAGCGTTTACGAGCAGTACTTC. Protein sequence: CASSDTGTSVYEQYF.